This TCR beta chain was captured by sequencing in a study of blood T cell repertoires in COVID-19. On the study more broadly: COVID-19 samples from acute and convalescent phases originated in the United States, Italy and Spain. PBMCs, B-cell-depleted T cells, or T cells provided the cDNA or gDNA that made up the material.

Per the original data handling: For nucleated cells, counts were estimated from reference gene primer amplification. Using immunoSEQ multiplex PCR, the repertoire was profiled, and TCRdb retains in-frame clones only, with some absent. V and J calls and clone size are as listed in that table; D and trimming were resolved from the DNA. Of roughly 300,000 clones listed, approximately 80% were seen once; the top ten hold less than 3%. Germline V gene data show CDR1 as LNHDA and CDR2 as SQIVND (reference sequence). The CDR3 covers 14 residues. Trimming shortened V by 3 bases and J by 0 bases, and 9 bases separated the two germline ends.

This TCR derives from a woman aged 55-69 years with active or convalescent COVID-19. The chain has TRBV19 and TRBJ2-7; D remains ambiguous. Input material: peripheral blood. The CDR3 reads CASSMIWSSYEQYF. The CDR3, as DNA: TGTGCCAGTAGTATGATTTGGAGCTCCTACGAGCAGTACTTC.